This T cell receptor beta chain appears in the sequencing data of a study of T cell responses to AZD1222 COVID-19 vaccine. Whole-study results and caveats: Regions left unmutated in variants are reportedly the target of nearly half of spike-specific TCRs. After two AZD1222 doses, spike-specific TCR breadth and depth rose versus day 0.

Profiling relied on immunoSEQ multiplex PCR, and the TCRdb table lists in-frame clones only, not all of them. In the table there are approximately 100,000 clones, about 86% of which are singletons. The CDR3 is 14 residues long. The V gene lost 4 bases and the J gene lost 4 bases, with 13 bases spanning the gap. Germline V lookup: CDR1 MNHEY, CDR2 SVGAGI. In regard to this clone: Its matching antigen is unknown.

The source is an adult in good health. The chain carries TRBV6-5 and TRBJ1-1, with a tentative D call TRBD1 (6 bases). Here the sequenced sample was peripheral blood, taken on day 0 of AZD1222 vaccination. The chain's CDR3 is CASSSNRESTEAFF. The DNA for the CDR3 is TGTGCCAGCAGTTCCAACAGGGAAAGCACTGAAGCTTTCTTT.